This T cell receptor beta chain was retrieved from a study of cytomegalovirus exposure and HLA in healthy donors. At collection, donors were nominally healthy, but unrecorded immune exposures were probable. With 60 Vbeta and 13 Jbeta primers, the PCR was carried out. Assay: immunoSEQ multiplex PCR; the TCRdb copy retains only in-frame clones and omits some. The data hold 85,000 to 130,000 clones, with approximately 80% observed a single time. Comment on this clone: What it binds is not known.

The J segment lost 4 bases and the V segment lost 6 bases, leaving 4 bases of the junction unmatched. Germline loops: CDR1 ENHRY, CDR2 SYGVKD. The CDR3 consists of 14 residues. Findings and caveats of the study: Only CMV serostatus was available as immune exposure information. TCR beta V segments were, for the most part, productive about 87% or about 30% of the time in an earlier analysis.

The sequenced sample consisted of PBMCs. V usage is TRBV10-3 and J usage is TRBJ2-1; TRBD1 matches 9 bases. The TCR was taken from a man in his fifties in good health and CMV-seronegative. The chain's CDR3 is CAIRSDRGYNEQFF. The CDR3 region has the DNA TGTGCCATCAGGTCGGACAGGGGTTACAATGAGCAGTTCTTC.